This is a list of T cell receptor beta chains from one sample in a study of blood T cell repertoires in COVID-19. The repertoire was sequenced with immunoSEQ multiplex PCR; TCRdb's copy has only in-frame clones and lacks some. The sample gives about 23,000 clones, 88% of which show up once; 22% is in the top ten. The material sequenced was peripheral blood. The source is a man between 65 and 85 years old in a cohort sampled during active COVID-19. The CDR3 runs from the conserved cysteine through the conserved F or W. The D gene is left open where the match is weak. A row's size may be missing; if present it is once, few, many or a size class.

V gene,D gene,clone size,J gene,CDR3 DNA,CDR3 protein
TRBV2,NA,NA,TRBJ1-3,TGTGCCAGCAGGGGCCTAGGAAACACCATATATTTT,CASRGLGNTIYF
TRBV18,TRBD1,NA,TRBJ1-2,TGTGCCAGCTCACCGCGACAGGGGAGACTCTATGGCTACACCTTC,CASSPRQGRLYGYTF
TRBV15,NA,NA,TRBJ2-3,TGTGCCACCAGCAGAGAGCCCAGAGGGGATACGCAGTATTTT,CATSREPRGDTQYF
TRBV28,TRBD2,NA,TRBJ2-5,TGTGCCAGCAGGTCCAGACTAGCGGGCCAAGAGACCCAGTACTTC,CASRSRLAGQETQYF
TRBV5-1,NA,NA,TRBJ1-2,TGCGCCAGCAGCTTGGGCGGCAGCAACTATGGCTACACCTTC,CASSLGGSNYGYTF
TRBV10-3,NA,NA,TRBJ2-3,TGTGCCATCAAAGGAGCGGGCACCAGCAGCACAGATACGCAGTATTTT,CAIKGAGTSSTDTQYF
TRBV7-9,NA,NA,TRBJ1-3,TGTGCCAGCAGGCTTACGGTGGGAAACACCATATATTTT,CASRLTVGNTIYF
TRBV28,TRBD1,NA,TRBJ2-2,TGTGCCAGCAGTTTAGGGGGGACAGGGGGTTTGGAGCTGTTTTTT,CASSLGGTGGLELFF
TRBV6-1,TRBD2,NA,TRBJ2-1,TGTGCCAGCAGTGAACCCCGAGCCCTTGGACTAGCGGGAGGAAGCTCCTACAATGAGCAGTTCTTC,CASSEPRALGLAGGSSYNEQFF
TRBV28,NA,few,TRBJ1-4,TGTGCCAGCAGTTTGGCACAGATCCCTAATGAAAAACTGTTTTTT,CASSLAQIPNEKLFF
TRBV9,TRBD2,NA,TRBJ2-1,TGTGCCAGCAGCTCGCTAGCGGGAGGATACAAAAATGAGCAGTTCTTC,CASSSLAGGYKNEQFF